The subject of this entry is one T cell receptor beta chain. Antigen: not known. Documented treatment: oral pan-JAK inhibitor, 5-10 mg twice daily. Researchers gathered lesional scalp punch biopsies and peripheral blood from patients with alopecia areata. This entry comes from a study of CD8+ T cells in alopecia areata. Background on the study: The drug, tofacitinib, lasted 6 to 18 months, followed by 6 months off drug. General observations from the study: In scalp and blood, many expanded lesional clones persisted during tofacitinib. Normal-skin resident alphabeta T cells also appear among scalp sample sequences.

Germline-derived CDR1 and CDR2 are SQVTM and ANQGSEA. This CDR3 has 15 residues. The ends were cut back, 0 bases at V and 3 bases at J, with 15 bases in the middle. Once RNA had been extracted, it was reverse transcribed into cDNA to act as the sequencing template. Produced via immunoSEQ multiplex PCR; TCRdb's table is partial and in-frame only. The data hold approximately 210,000 clones, with roughly 44% observed a single time. Sequencing was performed on CD4+ T cells sorted from blood, taken at roughly week 38, from a patient treated with tofacitinib. The rearrangement joins TRBV29-1 to TRBJ2-7; a weak D match, TRBD2 (6 bases). The TCR originated in a human donor with alopecia areata. DNA for the CDR3: TGCAGCGTTGAAGATCCGGCGGGACTGAGCTACGAGCAGTACTTC. It specifies CSVEDPAGLSYEQYF.